This T cell receptor (beta chain) was captured by sequencing in a study of blood T cell repertoires in COVID-19. Across the whole study: Nucleic acid was either cDNA or gDNA, and it came from T cells, B-cell-depleted T cells, or PBMCs.

Authors' analysis steps: The authors estimated nucleated cell counts from reference gene primer amplification. Clones were read by immunoSEQ multiplex PCR, and TCRdb kept only the in-frame ones, dropping some. V, J and clone size are taken as reported in that table, and D and trimming were inferred from the DNA itself. Of 60,000 to 75,000 clones listed, roughly three quarters were seen once; the top ten hold approximately 10%. CDR1 and CDR2 from the germline V gene are SGHTA and FQGTGA. This CDR3 is built from 15 residues. The germline V and J ends were trimmed by 5 bases and 2 bases, with 14 bases remaining between them.

The origin of this receptor is a woman in her forties or fifties with acute or convalescent COVID-19. The sequenced sample was peripheral blood. The chain recombines TRBV7-3 with TRBJ2-3; maybe TRBD2 (6 bases). In DNA form, the CDR3 reads TGTGCCAGCAGCCCTGCCGGCGGGACCACAGATACGCAGTATTTT. Translation: CASSPAGGTTDTQYF. Based on the CDR3 plus reference TRBV7-3 and TRBJ2-3, the full variable domain is GAGVSQTPSNKVTEKGKYVELRCDPISGHTALYWYRQSLGQGPEFLIYFQGTGAADDSGLPNDRFFAVRPEGSVSTLKIQRTERGDSAVYLCASSPAGGTTDTQYFGPGTRLTVL.